The 27 T cell receptor beta chains reported below all come from one sample, sequenced in a study of control samples from healthy donors and cancer patients (TCRdb year 2020). Library method: the immunoSEQ multiplex PCR assay. Not all clones reach the TCRdb copy of this immuneACCESS table, which keeps in-frame sequences only. Checked studies attribute under half of the gap to unresolved V genes and leave the rest unexplained. The sample table holds 100,000 to 150,000 clones, of which around 90% were seen once. The ten largest clones add up to about 2.5% of the sample. Input material: blood. These receptor sequences come from a man aged 40-49 years in good health.

V is TRBV19 and J is TRBJ2-1; 8 positions match TRBD2. The CDR3 extends over 14 amino acids. V was clipped by 9 bases and J by 7 bases; unmatched bases: 11. Germline assignment: CDR1 LNHDA and CDR2 SQIVND (reference sequence). The CDR3 region is CASRLAGGPNEQFF. Here the CDR3 DNA reads TGTGCCAGCCGGTTGGCGGGGGGCCCTAATGAGCAGTTCTTC.

This chain links TRBV5-1 with TRBJ1-1; TRBD1 is a possible D gene (6 bases). The CDR3 sequence is 14 residues long. Germline assignment: CDR1 SGHRS and CDR2 YFSETQ. V was pared by 4 bases and J by 6 bases, with 16 bases between. As DNA, the CDR3 is TGCGCCAGCAGCCCGGGAGGGGGGGAAGCTGAAGCTTTCTTT. This encodes CASSPGGGEAEAFF.

This clone was seen only once. The chain is built from TRBV6-1 and TRBJ1-6; D remains ambiguous. The V end was cut by 1 base, the J end by 4 bases, with 2 bases between. The germline V gene has CDR1 MNHNS and CDR2 SASEGT. This CDR3 spans 13 amino acids. This CDR3 reads CASSEGYNSPLHF. CDR3 bases: TGTGCCAGCAGTGAAGGGTATAATTCACCCCTCCACTTT.

The rearrangement joins TRBV4-1 to TRBJ2-4, with D hard to call. The V gene's germline CDR1 is MGHRA and CDR2 YSYEKL. The CDR3 consists of 15 residues. V lost 7 bases to trimming and J lost 5 bases, with 18 bases between them. CDR3 bases: TGCGCCAGCAACCACAATGGGGTAGAGCAAAACATTCAGTACTTC. This gives the protein CASNHNGVEQNIQYF.

V is TRBV7-9 and J is TRBJ1-4; D unclear. Germline CDR1 and CDR2: SEHNR and FQNEAQ (reference sequence). This CDR3 is built from 16 residues. The V end lost 5 bases, the J end lost 0 bases, and 13 bases lay between the germline ends. The CDR3 spells CASSRTVPSTNEKLFF. CDR3 DNA sequence: TGTGCCAGCAGCCGCACCGTCCCCTCAACTAATGAAAAACTGTTTTTT.

This clone was detected only once. The chain joins TRBV9 to TRBJ2-3, with 12 bases matching TRBD2. Looked up from germline, CDR1 is SGDLS and CDR2 is YYNGEE. J lost 1 base, V lost 1 base, and 7 bases had no gene match. This CDR3 comprises 18 residues. CDR3 DNA sequence: TGTGCCAGCAGCGTAATCGCTAGCGGGGGGGCTGGCACAGATACGCAGTATTTT. It codes for CASSVIASGGAGTDTQYF. Drawing the rest from reference TRBV9 and TRBJ2-3, the complete variable domain is DSGVTQTPKHLITATGQRVTLRCSPRSGDLSVYWYQQSLDQGLQFLIQYYNGEERAKGNILERFSAQQFPDLHSELNLSSLELGDSALYFCASSVIASGGAGTDTQYFGPGTRLTVL.

This chain joins TRBV13 and TRBJ2-3; D is possibly TRBD2 (5 bases). The CDR3 contains 14 residues. Germline CDR1 and CDR2: PRHDT and FYEKMQ (reference sequence). With 3 bases removed from V and 2 bases from J, the gap between germline ends came to 9 bases. The chain's CDR3 is CASSFSGSTDTQYF. CDR3 sequence (DNA): TGTGCCAGCAGCTTCTCGGGGTCCACAGATACGCAGTATTTT.

The V call is TRBV5-1, the J call TRBJ2-7; no reliable D call. Germline V lookup: CDR1 SGHRS, CDR2 YFSETQ. The CDR3 is 13 residues long. V gave up 4 bases and J gave up 0 bases, with 8 bases separating them. The CDR3 sequence is CASSTSGSYEQYF. The CDR3 DNA reads TGCGCCAGCAGCACATCTGGCTCCTACGAGCAGTACTTC.

This rearrangement joins TRBV14 to TRBJ1-1; 7 bases are a match to TRBD1. Germline CDR1 is SGHDN and CDR2 is FVKESK. CDR3 length equals 15 residues. J gave up 4 bases and V 4 bases, and 9 bases lay outside the gene matches. DNA of the CDR3: TGTGCCAGCAGCCGAACTACAGGGGCGGGCACTGAAGCTTTCTTT. Translated: CASSRTTGAGTEAFF.

CDR3 amino acids: CASSVGGAEGDEQFF. The CDR3 nucleotides read TGTGCCAGCAGCGTTGGAGGGGCGGAGGGGGATGAGCAGTTCTTC. The V and J genes are TRBV9 and TRBJ2-1; D assignment may be TRBD1 or TRBD2 (6 bases each). V lost 2 bases to trimming and J lost 8 bases, with 17 bases between them. Germline-derived CDR1 and CDR2 are SGDLS and YYNGEE. The length of the CDR3 is 15 residues. The full variable domain, rest sourced from reference TRBV9 and TRBJ2-1, is DSGVTQTPKHLITATGQRVTLRCSPRSGDLSVYWYQQSLDQGLQFLIQYYNGEERAKGNILERFSAQQFPDLHSELNLSSLELGDSALYFCASSVGGAEGDEQFFGPGTRLTVL.

J is TRBJ1-5 and V is TRBV7-8; D may be TRBD1 (6 bases). The CDR3 is 15 amino acids. Trimming stripped 5 bases from V and 3 bases from J, with 14 bases between. In germline, CDR1 is SGHVS, CDR2 FQNEAQ. CDR3 sequence reads: CASSGGAGNNQPQHF. The DNA of the CDR3 is TGTGCCAGCAGCGGGGGGGCAGGGAACAATCAGCCCCAGCATTTT.

The V and J genes are TRBV5-1 and TRBJ1-4; maybe TRBD1 (6 bases). V dropped 1 base and J dropped 8 bases, with 12 bases sitting between them. This CDR3 region has 14 residues. Germline V gene lookup returns CDR1 SGHRS and CDR2 YFSETQ. The CDR3 sequence is CASSLSQGGEKLFF. In nucleotides, the CDR3 is TGCGCCAGCAGCTTGTCACAGGGTGGGGAAAAACTGTTTTTT.

The chain links TRBV11-3 to TRBJ1-5; D is possibly TRBD1 (5 bases). CDR1 SGHNT and CDR2 YENEEA come from the germline V gene. Trimming stripped 1 base from V and 6 bases from J, with 19 bases between. The CDR3 spans 17 residues. For the CDR3, the DNA is TGTGCCAGCAGCTTAGGAATTTCGGGGGGATCAGGTCAGCCCCAGCATTTT. It codes for CASSLGISGGSGQPQHF. Full variable domain (remainder filled in from reference TRBV11-3 and TRBJ1-5): EAGVVQSPRYKIIEKKQPVAFWCNPISGHNTLYWYLQNLGQGPELLIRYENEEAVDDSQLPKDRFSAERLKGVDSTLKIQPAELGDSAVYLCASSLGISGGSGQPQHFGDGTRLSIL.

The sample holds one count of this clone. This chain joins TRBV10-3 and TRBJ1-5; TRBD1 might be the D (5 bases). The CDR3 is 14 amino acids. Deletions cut 4 bases from V and 5 bases from J, with 12 bases between. Germline values: CDR1 ENHRY, CDR2 SYGVKD. CDR3 nucleotides: TGTGCCATCAGTGTGGGGGGTTCGGATCAGCCCCAGCATTTT. Its translation is CAISVGGSDQPQHF.

The J gene is TRBJ1-1, the V gene TRBV19; TRBD1 might be the D (5 bases). The CDR3 spans 12 residues. CDR1 LNHDA and CDR2 SQIVND come from the germline V gene (reference sequence). The V and J ends lost 7 bases and 4 bases respectively, with 10 bases between them. CDR3 region: CASKYGGTEAFF. CDR3 nucleotide sequence: TGTGCCAGTAAGTACGGGGGCACTGAAGCTTTCTTT.

The chain uses TRBV10-3 and TRBJ1-4, with 9 bases that match TRBD1. V shed 2 bases, J shed 5 bases, and the junction held 3 bases outside the gene matches. From germline, CDR1 is ENHRY and CDR2 SYGVKD. There are 15 residues in the CDR3. CDR3 residues: CAISEPGTGNEKLFF. The CDR3 coding sequence is TGTGCCATCAGTGAGCCGGGGACAGGGAATGAAAAACTGTTTTTT.

The chain has TRBV11-2 and TRBJ2-3; 15 positions agree with TRBD2. The CDR3 has 19 residues. Looked up from germline, CDR1 is SGHAT and CDR2 is FQNNGV. V lost 6 bases to trimming and J lost 1 base; unmatched junction nucleotides: 11. As DNA, the CDR3 is TGTGCCAGCAGGACTTACGGACTAGCGGGAGGGTGGGGCACAGATACGCAGTATTTT. Translation gives CASRTYGLAGGWGTDTQYF.

This chain uses TRBV3-1 (or the pseudogene TRBV3-2) with TRBJ1-2; 8 bases are shared with TRBD1. The germline V gene has CDR1 LGHDT and CDR2 YNNKEL (reference sequence). Trimming cost V 6 bases and J 4 bases; bases outside gene matches: 4. The CDR3 totals 13 residues. CDR3 nucleotide sequence: TGTGCCAGCAGGGGACAGGCCACCTATGGCTACACCTTC. It specifies CASRGQATYGYTF.

V and J are TRBV9 and TRBJ2-7; TRBD1 is a possible D gene (6 bases). From germline, CDR1 is SGDLS and CDR2 YYNGEE. Trimming removed 4 bases at V and 1 base at J, with 15 bases between. CDR3 length equals 15 residues. CDR3 residues: CASSPGVYGSYEQYF. The CDR3 DNA sequence: TGTGCCAGCAGCCCAGGGGTGTACGGGTCCTACGAGCAGTACTTC.

The J gene is TRBJ2-2, the V gene TRBV2; 10 nucleotides line up with TRBD2. CDR3 length: 16 amino acids. In germline, CDR1 is SNHLY, CDR2 FYNNEI. Germline trimming cut 5 bases from V and 1 base from J; bases unmatched to any gene: 4. The CDR3 DNA follows: TGTGCCAGCAGTATCCGACTAGCGGGGAACACCGGGGAGCTGTTTTTT. It is translated as CASSIRLAGNTGELFF.

The chain combines TRBV19 with TRBJ1-6; TRBD1 matches at 7 bases. The CDR3 totals 14 residues. Germline V lookup: CDR1 LNHDA, CDR2 SQIVND (reference sequence). V lost 5 bases to trimming and J lost 7 bases; unmatched junction nucleotides: 5. The CDR3 DNA sequence: TGTGCCAGTAGTGGACAGGCATACAATTCACCCCTCCACTTT. It specifies CASSGQAYNSPLHF.

This clone was counted between two and nine times. J is TRBJ1-4 and V is TRBV28; 7 positions agree with TRBD1. This CDR3 contains 16 residues. Trimming cost V 4 bases and J 2 bases; bases outside gene matches: 7. Per germline, CDR1 MDHEN and CDR2 SYDVKM. The CDR3 region is CASSSQTGRTNEKLFF. In nucleotides, the CDR3 is TGTGCCAGCAGTTCCCAGACAGGGAGGACTAATGAAAAACTGTTTTTT.

V and J are TRBV7-3 and TRBJ1-6; D not certain. Trimming shortened V by 1 base and J by 7 bases, and 11 bases separated the two germline ends. Germline CDR1 is SGHTA and CDR2 is FQGTGA. The CDR3 runs 15 residues. The CDR3 loop reads CASSLKSGYNSPLHF. The DNA for the CDR3 is TGTGCCAGCAGCTTAAAATCTGGGTACAATTCACCCCTCCACTTT.

The chain joins TRBV5-4 to TRBJ2-1; the D call may be TRBD1 or TRBD2 (5 bases each). V was pared by 7 bases and J by 9 bases, with 11 bases between. Germline CDR1 SGHNT, CDR2 YYREEE (reference sequence). The CDR3 sequence is 11 residues long. DNA of the CDR3: TGTGCCAGCGGGACCACTAGTGAGCAGTTCTTC. Translating it yields CASGTTSEQFF.

The chain recombines TRBV19 with TRBJ1-6; weak D call: TRBD1 (5 bases). V was pared by 5 bases and J by 7 bases, with 12 bases between. Germline lookup yields CDR1 LNHDA and CDR2 SQIVND (reference sequence). This CDR3 is 14 amino acids long. For the CDR3, the DNA is TGTGCCAGTAGTTTTGGGGCGGGGAATTCACCCCTCCACTTT. Translating it yields CASSFGAGNSPLHF.

V is TRBV14 and J is TRBJ2-1; 7 positions agree with TRBD1. V dropped 4 bases and J dropped 4; count of bases not matched to a gene: 7. The germline V gene encodes CDR1 SGHDN and CDR2 FVKESK. The CDR3 totals 15 residues. In DNA form, the CDR3 reads TGTGCCAGCAGCCTGCGGACAGGACGATACAATGAGCAGTTCTTC. Encoded protein: CASSLRTGRYNEQFF.

V gene TRBV4-2 combines with J gene TRBJ2-2; 10 bases map to TRBD2. V lost 0 bases and J lost 5; bases outside the gene matches: 6. CDR3 length: 17 residues. The germline V gene encodes CDR1 LGHNA and CDR2 YNFKEQ. In DNA form, the CDR3 reads TGTGCCAGCAGCCAAGAATCTGGACTAGCGGATACCGGGGAGCTGTTTTTT. Translating it yields CASSQESGLADTGELFF.